The entry below describes one TCR beta chain. Its recognized antigen is unknown. It has no much larger one-base neighbor in the sample; base qualities were not kept. Other DNA sequences of this sample code for an identical CDR3. Counted from cysteine to phenylalanine, this CDR3 has 14 amino acids. CDR3 DNA only is kept here, 42 bases in frame from base 1. Clipping removes 4 bases from V and 2 bases from J, with 4 as the unmatched junction base count. CDR1 and CDR2 are read off the germline V gene as SGHAT and FQNNGV. CD8 naive samples consisted of CD45RO-negative cells that were positively selected for CCR7, yielding a CD45RA+CCR7+ population without TemRA cells. The donors were healthy, HIV-negative adults who had no recently reported acute infections or vaccinations. All donors were Caucasian adults living in Nashville, Tennessee, USA. After blood collection by leukapheresis, PBMCs were isolated using Ficoll-Histopaque density gradient centrifugation and then cryopreserved in the vapor phase of liquid nitrogen. Purity and quantity of every magnetically sorted T cell population were checked by analytical flow cytometry. Genomic DNA was isolated from each sorted fraction and quantified by UV absorbance on a Nanodrop 2000c.

These data belong to a study of shared clonotypes between healthy human individuals (dated by TCRdb to the early 2020s). At the level of the whole study: A couple of women and a few men aged 18 to 49 years were included in the cohort. To increase sequencing depth and limit assay-specific biases, different laboratories used diverse techniques to prepare libraries and sequence TCR repertoires. To estimate repertoire size and how much clonotype sharing occurs between individuals, the study deeply sequenced the blood TCR repertoires of 4 to 6 healthy adults. For each donor, three plates each were used for CD4 naive and CD4 memory, two plates were used for CD8 naive, and one plate was used for CD8 memory. Each donor's leukapheresis produced roughly between roughly 0.85 and 10 billion PBMCs.

TCR CDR3 regions were amplified from genomic DNA by multiplex PCR using the deep immunoSEQ assay. Extracted genomic DNA from each cell subset was spread evenly across all wells of several immunoSEQ 96-well plates, with each plate serving as a replicate. Each replicate PCR for sorted subsets received roughly 200 ng genomic DNA, equal to about 30,000 T cell genomes. Purified libraries were measured with a Qubit 3.0 fluorometer, size-checked on a Bioanalyzer 2100, and measured again with the KAPA Library Quantification kit. A separate single-read 150-cycle Illumina NextSeq 550 flow cell was used to sequence each immunoSEQ 96-well plate. The study's own analysis went as follows. Because only junctional sequences without quality scores were contained in the immunoSEQ output, filtering matching that applied to full-length reads could not be performed. Sequences were annotated with PyIR, a Python wrapper for IgBLAST v1.9, using IMGT germline references to assign V/J genes and CDR3. Any read was removed if the V/J assignment was weak (E-value above 1e-6), the CDR3 was missing, or the read contained stop codons, out-of-frame junctions, or ambiguous translated residues. V3J clonotypes were defined as sequences sharing the same inferred V gene, J gene, and CDR3 amino acid sequence. Percentage overlap between repertoires was computed as shared unique clonotypes divided by the size of the smaller repertoire. RTK rarefaction, the Chao1 estimator, and Recon v2.1 estimates of unobserved clonotypes were used to assess repertoire richness. For all TCRbeta clonotypes obtained by the gDNA method from four donors, generation probabilities were computed with OLGA. The clones in this table, taken by TCRdb from immuneACCESS, are in-frame only. Not every clone is retained; where verified, under half of the shortfall comes from an unresolved V gene, and the cause of the rest is unknown. V, J and clone size derive from that table, while D and trimming were established from the DNA sequence. The sample data list 2 million to 2.5 million clones, and about 93% of these were observed just once. The ten biggest clones cover roughly 1.7% of the sample.

What the study reported, not specific to this receptor: Even with the large sequencing depth, rarefaction of the sorted-subset datasets indicated that sequencing was incomplete. Across a few donors, approximately 4.6% of naive CD4, roughly 3.8% of naive CD8, 2.3% of memory CD4, and over 0.35% of memory CD8 clonotypes were shared. The genetic and exposure-history diversity represented was limited by the small number of donors. Sampling was restricted to blood, and TCR repertoires in tissue are likely to differ from TCR repertoires in blood. Higher generation probabilities were observed for clonotypes shared by all four sorted-subset donors than for non-shared clonotypes. Pairwise subsampling led to the expectation that sequencing depth would affect the degree of clonotype sharing among donors. Larger estimated clonotype richness was generally found for naive subsets than for memory subsets.

This clonotype was sampled from a man aged 18-30 years in good health. Some clones in this sample may be carry-over from other donors' samples. Material for sequencing was naive CD8+ T cells from PBMCs. What the cell subset or site label conveys for this sample: CD45RA+CCR7+. The receptor chain draws on TRBV11-2 and TRBJ2-7; 8 nucleotides in the junction match TRBD1. CDR3 sequence: CASSYGTGTYEQYF. The DNA sequence follows: TGTGCCAGCAGCTACGGGACAGGTACCTACGAGCAGTACTTC. The full variable domain, with segments outside the CDR3 supplied by the reference TRBV11-2 and TRBJ2-7 proteins, appears as EAGVAQSPRYKIIEKRQSVAFWCNPISGHATLYWYQQILGQGPKLLIQFQNNGVVDDSQLPKDRFSAERLKGVDSTLKIQPAKLEDSAVYLCASSYGTGTYEQYFGPGTRLTVT.